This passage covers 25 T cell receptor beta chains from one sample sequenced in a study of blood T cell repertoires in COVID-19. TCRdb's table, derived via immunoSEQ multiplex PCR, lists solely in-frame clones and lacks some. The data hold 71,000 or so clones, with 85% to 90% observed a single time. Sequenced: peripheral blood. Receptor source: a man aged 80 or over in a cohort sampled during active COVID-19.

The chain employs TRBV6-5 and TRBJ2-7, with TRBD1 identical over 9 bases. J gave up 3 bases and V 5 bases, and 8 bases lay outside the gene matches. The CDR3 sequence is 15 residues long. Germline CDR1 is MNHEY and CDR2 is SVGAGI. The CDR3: CASSTAGTGYYEQYF. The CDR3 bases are TGTGCCAGCAGTACCGCCGGGACAGGGTACTACGAGCAGTACTTC.

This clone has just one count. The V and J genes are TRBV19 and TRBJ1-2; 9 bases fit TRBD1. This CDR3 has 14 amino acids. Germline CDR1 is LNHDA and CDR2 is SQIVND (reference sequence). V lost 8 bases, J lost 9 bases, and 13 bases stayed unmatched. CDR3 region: CASEGTGRTGSYTF. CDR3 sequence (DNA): TGTGCCAGTGAAGGGACAGGGCGCACGGGAAGCTACACCTTC.

The CDR3 bases are TGTGCCAGCAGTTATGACAGGACAGGGGCTCGCCGCATAAATGAGCAGTTCTTC. It encodes CASSYDRTGARRINEQFF. V is TRBV27 and J is TRBJ2-1; TRBD1 aligns across 9 bases. The germline V gene encodes CDR1 MNHEY and CDR2 SMNVEV (reference sequence). V trimming: 4 bases; J trimming: 7 bases; junction bases outside the gene matches: 17. The CDR3 is 18 residues long.

CDR3 sequence (DNA): TGCGCCAGCAGCTTGGTCGGTCTTTCTAGCACAGATACGCAGTATTTT. It is translated as CASSLVGLSSTDTQYF. The V gene is TRBV5-1, the J gene TRBJ2-3; unclear D gene. Germline lookup yields CDR1 SGHRS and CDR2 YFSETQ. Trimming removed 0 bases from V and 0 bases from J, with 11 bases in between. This CDR3 is 16 amino acids long.

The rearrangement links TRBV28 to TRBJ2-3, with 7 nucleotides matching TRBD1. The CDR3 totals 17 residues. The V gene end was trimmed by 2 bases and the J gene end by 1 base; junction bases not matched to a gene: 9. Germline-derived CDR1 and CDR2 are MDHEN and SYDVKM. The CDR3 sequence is CASSLQALDRGTDTQYF. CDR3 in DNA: TGTGCCAGCAGTTTACAGGCCCTCGACAGGGGCACAGATACGCAGTATTTT.

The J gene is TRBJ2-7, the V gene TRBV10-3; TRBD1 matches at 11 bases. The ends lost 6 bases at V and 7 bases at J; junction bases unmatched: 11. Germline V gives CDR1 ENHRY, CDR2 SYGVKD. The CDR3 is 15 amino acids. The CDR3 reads CAIRNPGQGVGEQYF. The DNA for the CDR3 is TGTGCCATCAGAAATCCGGGACAGGGGGTGGGGGAGCAGTACTTC.

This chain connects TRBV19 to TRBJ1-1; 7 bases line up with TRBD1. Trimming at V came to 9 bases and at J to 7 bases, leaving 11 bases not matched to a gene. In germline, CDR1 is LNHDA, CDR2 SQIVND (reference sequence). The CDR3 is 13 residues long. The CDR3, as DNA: TGTGCCAGCGAGAACAGGGGAACAATTGAAGCTTTCTTT. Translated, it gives CASENRGTIEAFF.

CDR3 bases: TGTGCCATCAGTGACTCCGGGGAGGGGGAGACCCAGTACTTC. It specifies CAISDSGEGETQYF. The chain uses TRBV10-3 and TRBJ2-5, with 7 bases identical to TRBD2. Germline V gene sequence: CDR1 ENHRY, CDR2 SYGVKD. This CDR3 spans 14 amino acids. Trimming took 3 bases from V and 5 from J; bases not matched to a gene: 6.

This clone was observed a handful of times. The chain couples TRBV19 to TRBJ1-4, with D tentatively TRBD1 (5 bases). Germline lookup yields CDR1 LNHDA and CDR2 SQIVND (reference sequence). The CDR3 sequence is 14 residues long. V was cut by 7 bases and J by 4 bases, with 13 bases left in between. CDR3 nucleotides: TGTGCCAGTACTCCGGACACCCTTAATGAAAAACTGTTTTTT. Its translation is CASTPDTLNEKLFF.

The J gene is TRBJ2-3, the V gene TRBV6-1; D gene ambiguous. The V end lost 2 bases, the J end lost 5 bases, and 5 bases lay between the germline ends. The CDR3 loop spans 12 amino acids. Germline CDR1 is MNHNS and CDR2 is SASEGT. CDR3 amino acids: CASSEILDTQYF. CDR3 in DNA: TGTGCCAGCAGTGAAATCCTAGATACGCAGTATTTT.

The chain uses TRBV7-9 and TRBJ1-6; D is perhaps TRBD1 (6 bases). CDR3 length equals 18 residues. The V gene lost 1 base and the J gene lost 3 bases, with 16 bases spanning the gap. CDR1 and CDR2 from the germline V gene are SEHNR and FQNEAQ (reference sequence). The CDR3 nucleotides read TGTGCCAGCAGCTTAGTTTATGGGGGCGACGTCTATAATTCACCCCTCCACTTT. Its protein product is CASSLVYGGDVYNSPLHF.

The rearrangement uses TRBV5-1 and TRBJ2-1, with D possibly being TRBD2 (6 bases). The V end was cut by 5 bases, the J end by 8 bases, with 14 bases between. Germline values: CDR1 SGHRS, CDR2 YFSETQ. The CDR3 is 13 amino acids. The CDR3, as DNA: TGCGCCAGCAGGGAGGGCAGGGCGGATGAGCAGTTCTTC. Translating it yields CASREGRADEQFF.

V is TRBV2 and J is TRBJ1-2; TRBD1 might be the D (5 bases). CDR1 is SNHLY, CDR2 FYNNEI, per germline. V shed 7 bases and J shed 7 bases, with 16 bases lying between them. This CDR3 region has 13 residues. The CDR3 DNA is TGTGCCAGCAAAGGGGCCAGGGAAGTTGGCTACACCTTC. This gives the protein CASKGAREVGYTF.

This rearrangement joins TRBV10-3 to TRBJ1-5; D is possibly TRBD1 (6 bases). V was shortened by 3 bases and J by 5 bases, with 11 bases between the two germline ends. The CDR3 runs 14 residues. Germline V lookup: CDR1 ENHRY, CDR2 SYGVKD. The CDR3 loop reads CAISDRGGDQPQHF. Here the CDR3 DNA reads TGTGCCATCAGTGACAGGGGCGGTGATCAGCCCCAGCATTTT.

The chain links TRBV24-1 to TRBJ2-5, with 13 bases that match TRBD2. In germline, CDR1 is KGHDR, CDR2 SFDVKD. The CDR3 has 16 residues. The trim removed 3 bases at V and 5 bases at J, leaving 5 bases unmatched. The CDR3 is CATSDPTSGGAETQYF. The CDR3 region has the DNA TGTGCCACCAGTGATCCCACTAGCGGGGGGGCTGAGACCCAGTACTTC.

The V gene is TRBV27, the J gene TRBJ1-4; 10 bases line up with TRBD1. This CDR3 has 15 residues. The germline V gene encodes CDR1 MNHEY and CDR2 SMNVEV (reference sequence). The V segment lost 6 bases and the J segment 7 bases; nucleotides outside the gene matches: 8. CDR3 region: CASSHPTGGGEKLFF. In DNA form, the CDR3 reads TGTGCCAGCAGCCACCCGACAGGGGGCGGTGAAAAACTGTTTTTT. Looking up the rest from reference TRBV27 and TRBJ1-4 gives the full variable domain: EAQVTQNPRYLITVTGKKLTVTCSQNMNHEYMSWYRQDPGLGLRQIYYSMNVEVTDKGDVPEGYKVSRKEKRNFPLILESPSPNQTSLYFCASSHPTGGGEKLFFGSGTQLSVL.

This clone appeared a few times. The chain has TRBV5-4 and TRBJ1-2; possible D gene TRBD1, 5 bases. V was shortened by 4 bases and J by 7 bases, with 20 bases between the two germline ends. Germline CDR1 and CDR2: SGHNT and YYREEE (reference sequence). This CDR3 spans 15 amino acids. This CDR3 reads CASSDSFLVEFGYTF. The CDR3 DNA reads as TGTGCCAGCAGCGACAGTTTTTTGGTTGAGTTTGGCTACACCTTC. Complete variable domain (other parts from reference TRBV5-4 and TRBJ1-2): ETGVTQSPTHLIKTRGQQVTLRCSSQSGHNTVSWYQQALGQGPQFIFQYYREEENGRGNFPPRFSGLQFPNYSSELNVNALELDDSALYLCASSDSFLVEFGYTFGSGTRLTVV.

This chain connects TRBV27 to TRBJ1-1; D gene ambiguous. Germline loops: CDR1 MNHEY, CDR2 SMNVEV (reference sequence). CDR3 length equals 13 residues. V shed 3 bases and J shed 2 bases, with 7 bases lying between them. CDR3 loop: CASSFFLNTEAFF. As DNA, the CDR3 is TGTGCCAGCAGTTTTTTTCTTAACACTGAAGCTTTCTTT.

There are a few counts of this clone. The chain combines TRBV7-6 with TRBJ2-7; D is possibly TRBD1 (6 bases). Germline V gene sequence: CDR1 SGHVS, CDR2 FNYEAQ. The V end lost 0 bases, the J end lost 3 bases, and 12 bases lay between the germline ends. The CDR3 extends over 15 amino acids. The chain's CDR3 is CASSLASQGDYEQYF. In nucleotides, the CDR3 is TGTGCCAGCAGCTTAGCATCACAGGGAGACTACGAGCAGTACTTC.

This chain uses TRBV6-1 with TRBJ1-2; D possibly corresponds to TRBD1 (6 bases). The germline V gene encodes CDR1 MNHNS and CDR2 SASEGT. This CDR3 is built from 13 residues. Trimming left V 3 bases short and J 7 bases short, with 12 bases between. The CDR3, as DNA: TGTGCCAGCAGTGATCGGGCCAGGGGTGGCTACACCTTC. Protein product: CASSDRARGGYTF.

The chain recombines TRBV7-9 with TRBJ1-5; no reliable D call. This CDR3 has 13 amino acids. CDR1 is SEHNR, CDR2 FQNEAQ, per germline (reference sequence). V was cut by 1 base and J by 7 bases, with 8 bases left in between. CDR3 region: CASSLGLSQPQHF. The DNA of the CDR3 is TGTGCCAGCAGCTTAGGTCTGAGCCAGCCCCAGCATTTT.

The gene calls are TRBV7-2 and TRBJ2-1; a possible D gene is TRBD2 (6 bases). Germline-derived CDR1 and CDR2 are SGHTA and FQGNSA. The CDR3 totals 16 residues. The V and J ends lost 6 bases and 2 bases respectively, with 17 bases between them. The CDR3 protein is CASRQSSGETYNEQFF. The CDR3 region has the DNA TGTGCCAGCAGACAAAGCTCGGGGGAAACCTACAATGAGCAGTTCTTC.

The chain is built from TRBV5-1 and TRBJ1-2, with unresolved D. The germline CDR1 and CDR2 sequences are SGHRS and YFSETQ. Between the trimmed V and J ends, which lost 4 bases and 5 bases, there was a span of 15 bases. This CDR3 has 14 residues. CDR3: CASSPETSRYGYTF. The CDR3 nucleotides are TGCGCCAGCAGCCCCGAAACCTCCCGGTATGGCTACACCTTC.

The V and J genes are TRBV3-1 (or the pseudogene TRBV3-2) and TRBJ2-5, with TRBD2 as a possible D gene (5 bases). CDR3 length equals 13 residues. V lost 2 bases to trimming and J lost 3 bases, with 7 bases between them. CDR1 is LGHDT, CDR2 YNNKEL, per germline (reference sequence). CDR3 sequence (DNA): TGTGCCAGCAGCCAATCCGGGGAAGAGACCCAGTACTTC. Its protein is CASSQSGEETQYF.

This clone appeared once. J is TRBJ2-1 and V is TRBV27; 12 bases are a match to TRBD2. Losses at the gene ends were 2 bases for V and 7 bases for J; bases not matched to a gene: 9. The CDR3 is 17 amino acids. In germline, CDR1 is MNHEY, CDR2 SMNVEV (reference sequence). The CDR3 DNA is TGTGCCAGCAGTTTAACTCCTAGCGGGGGGGCCAGGAATGAGCAGTTCTTC. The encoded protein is CASSLTPSGGARNEQFF.